This TCR beta chain emerged from a study of CD4 T cells in relation to SARS-CoV-2 and coronaviruses. Details on this clone: The antigen is unknown.

The junction had 2 bases not matched to a gene; V was cut back by 0 bases and J by 2 bases. CDR3 length equals 16 residues. Per the germline V gene, CDR1 is MNHEY and CDR2 is SVGAGI. Study-wide findings and caveats: The assay detects memory recall responses, not culture-primed primary responses.

Using immunoSEQ multiplex PCR, the repertoire was profiled, and TCRdb retains in-frame clones only, with some absent. The repertoire holds tens of thousands of clones, over 75% seen once, with about 3.3% in the top ten. The chain combines TRBV6-5 with TRBJ2-3, with TRBD2 matching 10 bases. Sequencing input: memory CD4+ T cells from PBMCs. The sequence came from an adult with COVID-19. CDR3 protein: CASSYSAGGYTDTQYF. As DNA, the CDR3 is TGTGCCAGCAGTTACTCAGCGGGAGGGTACACAGATACGCAGTATTTT.